The 17 T cell receptor beta chains given below trace back to one sample, sequenced in a study of blood T cell repertoires in COVID-19. TCRdb keeps only in-frame clones here, not all; method: immunoSEQ multiplex PCR. Among 45,000 or so clones listed, around 90% were seen once. Sequencing used peripheral blood. These receptor sequences come from a woman over 75 in a cohort sampled during active or convalescent COVID-19.

This clone was counted a few times. The rearrangement uses TRBV30 and TRBJ2-1; TRBD2 matches at 11 bases. CDR1 is GTSNPN and CDR2 is SVGIG in the germline V gene (reference sequence). J lost 2 bases, V lost 2 bases, and 8 bases had no gene match. The CDR3 consists of 17 residues. The CDR3 loop reads CAWSPSSGRAPYNEQFF. DNA for the CDR3: TGTGCCTGGAGTCCCAGTAGCGGGAGGGCCCCCTACAATGAGCAGTTCTTC.

This chain uses TRBV13 with TRBJ2-7; a possible D gene is TRBD1 (6 bases). CDR3 length: 14 residues. Per germline, CDR1 PRHDT and CDR2 FYEKMQ (reference sequence). The V end was cut by 5 bases, the J end by 3 bases, with 14 bases between. The CDR3 reads CASSPGDTIYEQYF. The CDR3 nucleotides read TGTGCCAGCAGCCCAGGGGACACTATCTACGAGCAGTACTTC.

V and J are TRBV19 and TRBJ1-5; TRBD1 matches 7 bases. The germline gives CDR1 LNHDA, CDR2 SQIVND (reference sequence). The CDR3 covers 14 residues. The J segment lost 7 bases and the V segment lost 7 bases, leaving 10 bases of the junction unmatched. As DNA, the CDR3 is TGTGCCAGTACCCAACAGGGGTTCAGCCAGCCCCAGCATTTT. This sequence encodes CASTQQGFSQPQHF.

This chain joins TRBV5-4 and TRBJ2-1, with 13 positions matching TRBD2. CDR1 is SGHNT, CDR2 YYREEE, per germline (reference sequence). This CDR3 has 18 residues. V lost 0 bases to trimming and J lost 2 bases; unmatched junction nucleotides: 5. The CDR3 sequence: CASSLGTSGSPTYNEQFF. In nucleotides, the CDR3 is TGTGCCAGCAGCTTGGGGACTAGCGGGAGCCCCACCTACAATGAGCAGTTCTTC.

The rearrangement joins TRBV30 to TRBJ2-7, with 8 bases matching TRBD2. Trimming took 0 bases from V and 4 from J; bases not matched to a gene: 11. The germline CDR1 and CDR2 sequences are GTSNPN and SVGIG (reference sequence). This CDR3 contains 16 residues. CDR3 region: CAWSVPFGRAVYEQYF. CDR3 sequence (DNA): TGTGCCTGGAGTGTCCCCTTCGGGAGGGCCGTGTACGAGCAGTACTTC.

The chain links TRBV27 to TRBJ2-5, with 7 nucleotides matching TRBD1. V shed 3 bases and J 4 bases; nucleotides not matched to a gene: 5. This CDR3 contains 14 residues. From germline, CDR1 is MNHEY and CDR2 SMNVEV (reference sequence). The CDR3 nucleotides are TGTGCCAGCAGTTTTACAGGGGTAGGAGAGACCCAGTACTTC. Protein product: CASSFTGVGETQYF.

J is TRBJ1-2 and V is TRBV5-1; D is possibly TRBD1 (5 bases). The CDR3 consists of 14 residues. V lost 4 bases to trimming and J lost 6 bases, with 16 bases between them. In germline, CDR1 is SGHRS, CDR2 YFSETQ. This chain's CDR3 is CASSQREGMDGYTF. The CDR3 DNA follows: TGCGCCAGCAGCCAAAGGGAGGGGATGGATGGCTACACCTTC.

V is TRBV19 and J is TRBJ1-5; 8 bases are a match to TRBD1. The germline V gene has CDR1 LNHDA and CDR2 SQIVND (reference sequence). The CDR3 extends over 15 amino acids. Trimming at V came to 6 bases and at J to 6 bases, leaving 10 bases not matched to a gene. The CDR3 reads CASSLRQGASQPQHF. CDR3 nucleotides: TGTGCCAGTAGCCTACGGCAGGGGGCCAGTCAGCCCCAGCATTTT.

The chain employs TRBV6-5 and TRBJ1-2; TRBD1 matches 9 bases. Germline V gene data show CDR1 as MNHEY and CDR2 as SVGAGI. The CDR3 spans 14 residues. J gave up 8 bases and V 8 bases, and 12 bases lay outside the gene matches. The CDR3, as DNA: TGTGCCAGCCGGAGGGACAGGGAGGCTTACGGCTACACCTTC. This gives the protein CASRRDREAYGYTF.

The CDR3 coding sequence is TGTGCCATCAGTGATAGAAGAGGCAGCACAGATACGCAGTATTTT. It translates to CAISDRRGSTDTQYF. The V call is TRBV10-3, the J call TRBJ2-3; no reliable D call. CDR3 length: 15 residues. CDR1 and CDR2 from the germline V gene are ENHRY and SYGVKD. V gave up 3 bases and J gave up 0 bases, with 10 bases separating them.

V is TRBV24-1 and J is TRBJ2-1; 9 bases map to TRBD1. Germline CDR1 is KGHDR and CDR2 is SFDVKD. The CDR3 has 16 amino acids. V gave up 1 base and J gave up 7 bases; unmatched junction bases: 7. In DNA, the CDR3 is TGTGCCACCAGTGATTTCCGGGACAGGGTTGGGAATGAGCAGTTCTTC. This encodes CATSDFRDRVGNEQFF.

A word on this clone: Compared with germline, one end of the junction differs, possibly owing to a read error. V usage is TRBV11-2 and J usage is TRBJ2-1; 7 bases agree with TRBD1. CDR1 and CDR2 from the germline V gene are SGHAT and FQNNGV. This CDR3 is built from 15 residues. The CDR3 is CASSVDRDSYNEQFF. CDR3 nucleotides: TGTGCCAGCAGCGTAGACAGGGACTCCTACAATGAGCAGTTCTTC.

The CDR3 sequence: CASSDINTGELFF. CDR3 DNA: TGTGCCAGCAGTGACATAAACACCGGGGAGCTGTTTTTT. J is TRBJ2-2 and V is TRBV6-4; D uncertain. The CDR3 contains 13 residues. V lost 2 bases and J 2 bases, leaving 3 bases between the germline ends. Germline CDR1 MRHNA, CDR2 SNTAGT.

The chain employs TRBV7-2 and TRBJ2-5, with D tentatively TRBD1 (8 bases). Germline CDR1 reads SGHTA; CDR2 reads FQGNSA. The CDR3 is made up of 14 amino acids. V lost 7 bases, J lost 5 bases, and 17 bases lay in between. CDR3 nucleotide sequence: TGTGCCAGCACCCTCGACAGGGGAGGGGAGACCCAGTACTTC. Residues: CASTLDRGGETQYF.

V gene TRBV7-3 combines with J gene TRBJ1-1; D possibly corresponds to TRBD1 (5 bases). This CDR3 is 16 amino acids long. V lost 6 bases, J lost 1 base, and 18 bases lay in between. The germline V gene has CDR1 SGHTA and CDR2 FQGTGA. The CDR3 DNA is TGTGCCAGCAGTCCTATACAGGTAAGAGGGAACACTGAAGCTTTCTTT. This codes for CASSPIQVRGNTEAFF. Complete variable domain (other parts from reference TRBV7-3 and TRBJ1-1): GAGVSQTPSNKVTEKGKYVELRCDPISGHTALYWYRQSLGQGPEFLIYFQGTGAADDSGLPNDRFFAVRPEGSVSTLKIQRTERGDSAVYLCASSPIQVRGNTEAFFGQGTRLTVV.

The table lists this clone with a count of one. The limits of the CDR3 on the DNA are not certain, so only TCRdb's listed CDR3 is given. The chain combines TRBV5-8 with TRBJ1-2; the table assigns TRBD1, which was not confirmed against the DNA. The CDR3 adds up to 16 amino acids, both ends counted. The germline gives CDR1 SGHTS, CDR2 YDEGEE. The CDR3 protein is CASSFGQGEANYGYTF.

This clone came up a few times. The CDR3 DNA reads as TGTGCCAGTAGTATAGCGACAGCCTCGAACTATGGCTACACCTTC. It yields the protein CASSIATASNYGYTF. The V and J genes are TRBV19 and TRBJ1-2; D may be TRBD1 (5 bases). This CDR3 comprises 15 residues. Germline CDR1 reads LNHDA; CDR2 reads SQIVND (reference sequence). The ends were cut back, 1 base at V and 2 bases at J, with 11 bases in the middle.